These 16 T cell receptor beta chains came from one sample sequenced in a study of T-cell memory formation after mild COVID-19. From the 5' RACE reads, TCRdb called clonotypes with MiXCR, one entry per CDR3 protein. This sample has about 68,000 distinct CDR3 sequences, with roughly 17% found just once. The source material was PBMCs or a T cell subset sorted from them (not recorded which). Receptors originate from an adult woman who had mild COVID-19 (a few samples of this study predate the infection). Cell type and time point are not known.

This chain uses TRBV29-1 with TRBJ2-1; 9 nucleotides line up with TRBD2. The CDR3 covers 13 residues. Germline V gene lookup returns CDR1 SQVTM and CDR2 ANQGSEA. Germline trimming cut 4 bases from V and 8 bases from J; bases unmatched to any gene: 6. The CDR3 DNA reads TGCAGCGTTGGTTTTAGCGGGAGCCATGAGCAGTTCTTC. It encodes CSVGFSGSHEQFF.

This clonotype was seen only a few times. The chain is built from TRBV19 and TRBJ2-7, with D unresolved. The CDR3 contains 14 residues. Trimming removed 2 bases at V and 3 bases at J, with 11 bases between. CDR1 is LNHDA and CDR2 is SQIVND in the germline V gene (reference sequence). The CDR3 DNA reads as TGTGCCAGTAGTATATATGGGATTAACTACGAGCAGTACTTC. This sequence encodes CASSIYGINYEQYF.

This clonotype has just a few counts. The V and J genes are TRBV29-1 and TRBJ2-2; no definite D call. V lost 2 bases and J 0 bases, leaving 10 bases between the germline ends. This CDR3 contains 15 residues. The germline gives CDR1 SQVTM, CDR2 ANQGSEA. CDR3 loop: CSVESVVSNTGELFF. The DNA for the CDR3 is TGCAGCGTTGAATCGGTAGTTTCGAACACCGGGGAGCTGTTTTTT.

The V and J genes are TRBV2 and TRBJ2-1, with D uncertain. The CDR3 loop spans 17 amino acids. Germline CDR1 and CDR2: SNHLY and FYNNEI. V was trimmed by 8 bases and J by 0 bases, leaving 20 bases between them. In nucleotides, the CDR3 is TGTGCCAGCTGTGCCTTCTACTTGGGTGGCTCCTACAATGAGCAGTTCTTC. It specifies CASCAFYLGGSYNEQFF.

The chain is built from TRBV6-5 and TRBJ2-7; D is unresolved. This CDR3 comprises 15 residues. V gave up 0 bases and J gave up 3 bases, with 12 bases separating them. The germline V gene encodes CDR1 MNHEY and CDR2 SVGAGI. The DNA for the CDR3 is TGTGCCAGCAGTTACTCGGGTTCAAGTGGCTACGAGCAGTACTTC. Amino acids: CASSYSGSSGYEQYF.

This clonotype was found a few times. The genes are TRBV7-9 and TRBJ2-1; 10 bases agree with TRBD1. Germline CDR1 reads SEHNR; CDR2 reads FQNEAQ (reference sequence). The CDR3 covers 15 residues. With 1 base clipped from V and 9 bases from J, the junction kept 6 bases outside the gene matches. The CDR3, as DNA: TGTGCCAGCAGCTTAGTACCCCGGGACAGGGGTGAGCAGTTCTTC. The encoded protein is CASSLVPRDRGEQFF.

The chain combines TRBV5-1 with TRBJ2-7; 9 bases agree with TRBD1. This CDR3 has 16 residues. Germline V gene lookup returns CDR1 SGHRS and CDR2 YFSETQ. V was pared by 0 bases and J by 0 bases, with 4 bases of the junction left unmatched. The CDR3 loop is CASSLAGTGFSYEQYF. The CDR3 bases are TGCGCCAGCAGCTTGGCCGGGACAGGGTTCTCCTACGAGCAGTACTTC.

This chain connects TRBV7-6 to TRBJ2-3; D gene unclear. Germline V gene lookup returns CDR1 SGHVS and CDR2 FNYEAQ. V dropped 5 bases and J dropped 7 bases, with 13 bases sitting between them. The CDR3 totals 13 residues. CDR3 nucleotide sequence: TGTGCCAGCAGCCCCACACCTCCCTATACGCAGTATTTT. Translated: CASSPTPPYTQYF.

This clonotype was seen ten or more times. The genes are TRBV29-1 and TRBJ2-1, with 7 bases fitting TRBD2. V dropped 5 bases and J dropped 7; count of bases not matched to a gene: 8. There are 13 residues in the CDR3. Per germline, CDR1 SQVTM and CDR2 ANQGSEA. CDR3 sequence (DNA): TGCAGCGTTATCGGACTAGGTGGGAATGAGCAGTTCTTC. Residues: CSVIGLGGNEQFF.

In its sample, this clonotype was seen a few times. The chain recombines TRBV20-1 with TRBJ1-2; 7 bases line up with TRBD1. The CDR3 contains 14 residues. CDR1 DFQATT and CDR2 SNEGSKA come from the germline V gene (reference sequence). Trimming took 0 bases from V and 4 from J; bases not matched to a gene: 5. The chain's CDR3 is CSARDWDSGYGYTF. CDR3 sequence (DNA): TGCAGTGCTAGAGATTGGGACAGCGGCTATGGCTACACCTTC.

The genes are TRBV7-6 and TRBJ2-1; 9 bases are shared with TRBD2. CDR3 size: 19 residues. Looked up from germline, CDR1 is SGHVS and CDR2 is FNYEAQ. V dropped 3 bases and J dropped 9; count of bases not matched to a gene: 21. The CDR3 is CASSFPPTPVAGASSEQFF. CDR3 bases: TGTGCCAGCAGCTTTCCTCCCACCCCAGTAGCGGGAGCGAGTAGTGAGCAGTTCTTC.

The chain has TRBV7-9 and TRBJ2-5; TRBD1 matches at 9 bases. This CDR3 spans 15 amino acids. Unmatched junction bases numbered 9, after V lost 5 bases and J lost 5 bases. Germline CDR1 reads SEHNR; CDR2 reads FQNEAQ (reference sequence). The CDR3 reads CASSPRTGVIETQYF. For the CDR3, the DNA is TGTGCCAGCAGCCCCCGGACAGGGGTAATCGAGACCCAGTACTTC.

The chain is built from TRBV20-1 and TRBJ2-3, with D unclear. The germline CDR1 and CDR2 sequences are DFQATT and SNEGSKA (reference sequence). The CDR3 runs 13 residues. Trimming took 4 bases from V and 2 from J, leaving 10 bases between them. In nucleotides, the CDR3 is TGCAGTGCTACCGGGTCCAACACAGATACGCAGTATTTT. Protein: CSATGSNTDTQYF.

This clonotype was seen just once. V and J are TRBV7-9 and TRBJ2-3, with 7 bases lining up with TRBD2. This CDR3 region has 15 residues. Germline lookup yields CDR1 SEHNR and CDR2 FQNEAQ (reference sequence). Trimming cost V 1 base and J 5 bases; bases outside gene matches: 6. CDR3 sequence reads: CASSLEGGPGDTQYF. The CDR3 nucleotides are TGTGCCAGCAGCTTAGAGGGAGGGCCGGGAGATACGCAGTATTTT.

There are a few counts of this clonotype. The chain combines TRBV2 with TRBJ2-7; D tentatively fits TRBD1 or TRBD2 (5 bases each). Trimming stripped 6 bases from V and 0 bases from J, with 15 bases between. CDR3 length: 15 residues. Germline V gene sequence: CDR1 SNHLY, CDR2 FYNNEI. Here the CDR3 reads CASSPDGASSYEQYF. In DNA form, the CDR3 reads TGTGCCAGCAGCCCGGACGGGGCAAGCTCCTACGAGCAGTACTTC.

The CDR3 DNA is TGTGCCAGCAGTCCTACAGTGGCTAACTATGGCTACACCTTC. This gives the protein CASSPTVANYGYTF. This chain connects TRBV6-5 to TRBJ1-2, with D uncertain. The length of the CDR3 is 14 residues. Germline V CDR1 and CDR2: MNHEY, SVGAGI. Trimming pared 5 bases from V and 0 bases from J, leaving 10 bases between.